These T cell receptor beta chains were read from a single sample in a study of cytomegalovirus exposure and HLA in healthy donors. Assay: immunoSEQ multiplex PCR; the TCRdb copy retains only in-frame clones and omits some. This sample has about 100,000 clones, with 78% found just once. Sequenced sample: PBMCs. The receptors were sampled from a woman aged 40 to 50 in good health and CMV-seronegative. CDR3s include the opening cysteine and the closing phenylalanine or tryptophan. D genes are given only for firm matches. Size tells how often a clone was seen (once, few, many) or the class of an expanded clone, and some rows leave it out.

D gene: NA; J gene: TRBJ1-1; clone size: NA; V gene: TRBV12-2; CDR3 protein: CASRGQGWNTEAFF; CDR3 DNA: TGTGCAAGTCGCGGACAGGGGTGGAACACTGAAGCTTTCTTT
D gene: NA; J gene: TRBJ2-2; clone size: once; V gene: TRBV7-9; CDR3 protein: CASSFYTGELFF; CDR3 DNA: TGTGCCAGCAGCTTCTACACCGGGGAGCTGTTTTTT
D gene: TRBD1; J gene: TRBJ2-2; clone size: NA; V gene: TRBV12-5; CDR3 protein: CASGLSTGQGDTGELFF; CDR3 DNA: TGTGCTAGTGGTTTGTCAACGGGTCAGGGGGACACCGGGGAGCTGTTTTTT
D gene: NA; J gene: TRBJ2-7; clone size: NA; V gene: TRBV19; CDR3 protein: CASSSSYEQYF; CDR3 DNA: TGTGCCAGTAGTTCTTCCTACGAGCAGTACTTC
D gene: NA; J gene: TRBJ1-1; clone size: NA; V gene: TRBV6-1; CDR3 protein: CAYRPGTFPNTEAFF; CDR3 DNA: TGTGCCTACAGACCGGGAACCTTTCCGAACACTGAAGCTTTCTTT
D gene: TRBD2; J gene: TRBJ2-4; clone size: once; V gene: TRBV18; CDR3 protein: CASSLRLAENIQYF; CDR3 DNA: TGTGCCAGCTCCCTCCGACTAGCGGAAAACATTCAGTACTTC
D gene: TRBD1; J gene: TRBJ1-1; clone size: NA; V gene: TRBV28; CDR3 protein: CASSSRQGSAEAFF; CDR3 DNA: TGTGCCAGCAGTTCGCGACAGGGTTCGGCTGAAGCTTTCTTT
D gene: NA; J gene: TRBJ2-1; clone size: few; V gene: TRBV6-1; CDR3 protein: CASLGNPGGNNEQFF; CDR3 DNA: TGTGCCAGCCTTGGGAACCCAGGAGGTAACAATGAGCAGTTCTTC
D gene: NA; J gene: TRBJ2-1; clone size: NA; V gene: TRBV19; CDR3 protein: CASSRLGQNNEQFF; CDR3 DNA: TGTGCCAGTAGTAGACTAGGGCAGAACAATGAGCAGTTCTTC
D gene: TRBD1; J gene: TRBJ1-5; clone size: NA; V gene: TRBV28; CDR3 protein: CASSEGLQGGGQPQHF; CDR3 DNA: TGTGCCAGCAGTGAAGGATTACAGGGGGGAGGTCAGCCCCAGCATTTT
D gene: NA; J gene: TRBJ2-1; clone size: few; V gene: TRBV25-1; CDR3 protein: CASSTGSGSGEQFF; CDR3 DNA: TGTGCCAGCAGTACAGGGAGTGGGAGCGGTGAGCAGTTCTTC
D gene: TRBD1; J gene: TRBJ1-3; clone size: few; V gene: TRBV10-3; CDR3 protein: CAIRGGQGSGNTIYF; CDR3 DNA: TGTGCCATCAGGGGAGGACAGGGCTCTGGAAACACCATATATTTT
D gene: NA; J gene: TRBJ2-5; clone size: NA; V gene: TRBV28; CDR3 protein: CASSSGGIIETQYF; CDR3 DNA: TGTGCCAGCAGTTCTGGGGGCATAATAGAGACCCAGTACTTC
D gene: NA; J gene: TRBJ2-1; clone size: NA; V gene: TRBV20-1; CDR3 protein: CSARDKDLQFF; CDR3 DNA: TGCAGTGCTAGAGATAAGGACTTACAGTTCTTC
D gene: TRBD2; J gene: TRBJ2-1; clone size: NA; V gene: TRBV7-8; CDR3 protein: CASSPTPIAGGSSYNEQFF; CDR3 DNA: TGTGCCAGCAGCCCAACCCCGATAGCGGGAGGGTCCTCCTACAATGAGCAGTTCTTC
D gene: TRBD2; J gene: TRBJ2-1; clone size: NA; V gene: TRBV10-3; CDR3 protein: CAIMSPTSGRSNEQFF; CDR3 DNA: TGTGCCATCATGTCACCCACTAGCGGGAGATCCAATGAGCAGTTCTTC
D gene: NA; J gene: TRBJ2-7; clone size: NA; V gene: TRBV10-2; CDR3 protein: CASSVERDSSYEQYF; CDR3 DNA: TGCGCCAGCAGTGTGGAACGGGATAGCTCCTACGAGCAGTACTTC
D gene: TRBD2; J gene: TRBJ2-7; clone size: NA; V gene: TRBV4-1; CDR3 protein: CASSQRGLAGDAYEQYF; CDR3 DNA: TGCGCCAGCAGCCAAAGGGGGCTAGCGGGAGATGCCTACGAGCAGTACTTC
D gene: NA; J gene: TRBJ2-2; clone size: NA; V gene: TRBV27; CDR3 protein: CASSLEGYPSVGELFF; CDR3 DNA: TGTGCCAGCAGTTTGGAGGGATATCCCTCTGTGGGGGAGCTGTTTTTT
D gene: NA; J gene: TRBJ1-1; clone size: NA; V gene: TRBV30; CDR3 protein: CAWSDQGGTKAFF; CDR3 DNA: TGTGCCTGGAGTGATCAGGGAGGCACTAAAGCTTTCTTT
D gene: NA; J gene: TRBJ2-7; clone size: NA; V gene: TRBV15; CDR3 protein: CATSGGSTYEQYF; CDR3 DNA: TGTGCCACCAGCGGCGGGTCAACCTACGAGCAGTACTTC
D gene: NA; J gene: TRBJ2-5; clone size: NA; V gene: TRBV18; CDR3 protein: CASSPTGLGQETQYF; CDR3 DNA: TGTGCCAGCTCACCGACGGGGTTGGGACAAGAGACCCAGTACTTC
D gene: TRBD1; J gene: TRBJ2-5; clone size: NA; V gene: TRBV5-6; CDR3 protein: CASTGTGGGQETQYF; CDR3 DNA: TGTGCCAGCACCGGGACAGGGGGGGGACAAGAGACCCAGTACTTC
D gene: TRBD1; J gene: TRBJ1-6; clone size: NA; V gene: TRBV7-3; CDR3 protein: CASSITGADSPLHF; CDR3 DNA: TGTGCCAGCAGTATAACAGGGGCTGATTCACCCCTCCACTTT
D gene: NA; J gene: TRBJ1-6; clone size: NA; V gene: TRBV6-5; CDR3 protein: CASRSGRANSPLHF; CDR3 DNA: TGTGCCAGCCGCTCAGGGAGGGCTAATTCACCCCTCCACTTT
D gene: NA; J gene: TRBJ1-2; clone size: NA; V gene: TRBV28; CDR3 protein: CASSLGRLGHTF; CDR3 DNA: TGTGCCAGCAGTTTAGGGCGACTAGGTCACACCTTC
D gene: NA; J gene: TRBJ2-7; clone size: NA; V gene: TRBV2; CDR3 protein: CASMVSVSYEQYF; CDR3 DNA: TGTGCCAGTATGGTGTCGGTTTCCTACGAGCAGTACTTC
D gene: NA; J gene: TRBJ1-4; clone size: NA; V gene: TRBV5-4; CDR3 protein: CASSAGLNNEKLFF; CDR3 DNA: TGTGCCAGCAGCGCGGGCCTTAATAATGAAAAACTGTTTTTT
D gene: TRBD2; J gene: TRBJ2-1; clone size: NA; V gene: TRBV27; CDR3 protein: CASLCGGGPDNEQFF; CDR3 DNA: TGTGCCAGCCTTTGTGGGGGAGGGCCAGACAATGAGCAGTTCTTC
D gene: TRBD2; J gene: TRBJ2-3; clone size: NA; V gene: TRBV7-9; CDR3 protein: CASSRGTSGSTDTQYF; CDR3 DNA: TGTGCCAGCAGCCGTGGGACTAGCGGGAGCACAGATACGCAGTATTTT
D gene: NA; J gene: TRBJ2-7; clone size: NA; V gene: TRBV4-3; CDR3 protein: CASSLILGQPSYEQYF; CDR3 DNA: TGCGCCAGCAGCCTCATTTTGGGGCAGCCTTCCTACGAGCAGTACTTC
D gene: NA; J gene: TRBJ1-1; clone size: NA; V gene: TRBV7-9; CDR3 protein: CASRGMAEAFF; CDR3 DNA: TGTGCCAGCCGGGGTATGGCTGAAGCTTTCTTT
D gene: TRBD1; J gene: TRBJ2-7; clone size: NA; V gene: TRBV10-3; CDR3 protein: CAISGTGWAYEQYF; CDR3 DNA: TGTGCCATCAGTGGGACAGGGTGGGCCTACGAGCAGTACTTC
D gene: TRBD1; J gene: TRBJ1-3; clone size: NA; V gene: TRBV13; CDR3 protein: CASSSRGRGTGNTIYF; CDR3 DNA: TGTGCCAGCAGCTCCAGGGGGCGCGGTACTGGAAACACCATATATTTT
D gene: TRBD1; J gene: TRBJ1-1; clone size: NA; V gene: TRBV4-1; CDR3 protein: CASSYSTGANTEAFF; CDR3 DNA: TGCGCCAGCAGCTACTCGACAGGGGCGAACACTGAAGCTTTCTTT
D gene: NA; J gene: TRBJ2-1; clone size: few; V gene: TRBV5-1; CDR3 protein: CASTGLGGYNEQFF; CDR3 DNA: TGCGCCAGCACAGGGCTAGGCGGCTACAATGAGCAGTTCTTC
D gene: TRBD2; J gene: TRBJ2-2; clone size: NA; V gene: TRBV5-1; CDR3 protein: CASSSGTSVSGELFF; CDR3 DNA: TGCGCCAGCAGCTCTGGGACTAGCGTCTCCGGGGAGCTGTTTTTT
D gene: TRBD1; J gene: TRBJ1-5; clone size: NA; V gene: TRBV6-4; CDR3 protein: CASRTDRDQPQHF; CDR3 DNA: TGTGCCAGCAGGACTGACAGGGACCAGCCCCAGCATTTT
D gene: TRBD2; J gene: TRBJ2-1; clone size: NA; V gene: TRBV27; CDR3 protein: CASSPSPRLAGWYNEQFF; CDR3 DNA: TGTGCCAGCAGCCCTTCGCCCCGACTAGCGGGATGGTACAATGAGCAGTTCTTC
D gene: NA; J gene: TRBJ2-3; clone size: NA; V gene: TRBV14; CDR3 protein: CASSQGVIEQYF; CDR3 DNA: TGTGCCAGCAGCCAAGGCGTCATAGAGCAGTATTTT
D gene: TRBD1; J gene: TRBJ2-2; clone size: NA; V gene: TRBV15; CDR3 protein: CATRQGPGELFF; CDR3 DNA: TGTGCCACCAGACAGGGGCCCGGGGAGCTGTTTTTT
D gene: TRBD1; J gene: TRBJ2-7; clone size: NA; V gene: TRBV28; CDR3 protein: CASSFRQGLYEQYF; CDR3 DNA: TGTGCCAGCAGCTTCCGACAGGGCTTATACGAGCAGTACTTC
D gene: NA; J gene: TRBJ1-2; clone size: NA; V gene: TRBV7-9; CDR3 protein: CASSLGGGSGGYTF; CDR3 DNA: TGTGCCAGCAGCTTAGGGGGAGGGTCCGGTGGCTACACCTTC
D gene: TRBD1; J gene: TRBJ1-1; clone size: NA; V gene: TRBV28; CDR3 protein: CASSLSRGPYTEAFF; CDR3 DNA: TGTGCCAGCAGTTTAAGCAGGGGGCCGTATACTGAAGCTTTCTTT